This T cell receptor (beta chain) was captured by sequencing in a study of T cell responses to AZD1222 COVID-19 vaccine. Study at large: The analysis combined second doses at about 4 or about 12 weeks. Points from the study as a whole: With dominance at 160-218 and 743-854, vaccine-associated CD4 TCRs spanned spike. Clonal diversity may have been underestimated in mostly white British donors. Just a handful of AZD1222 recipients were seropositive at baseline.

The assay was immunoSEQ multiplex PCR, and TCRdb's table has in-frame clones only and misses some. The table includes 150,000 to 200,000 clones, about 90% detected once. A note on this clone: Its specificity is unknown.

Per the germline V gene, CDR1 is MGHDK and CDR2 is SYGVNS. The CDR3 runs to 15 residues. Trimming took 4 bases from V and 0 from J, leaving 10 bases between them. This clonotype originated in an adult in good health. The material sequenced was peripheral blood, taken on day 0 of AZD1222 vaccination. The chain uses TRBV25-1 and TRBJ1-5; tentatively, D is TRBD1 (6 bases). CDR3 loop: CASSADSYSNQPQHF. The DNA of the CDR3 is TGTGCCAGCAGTGCGGACAGCTATAGCAATCAGCCCCAGCATTTT.